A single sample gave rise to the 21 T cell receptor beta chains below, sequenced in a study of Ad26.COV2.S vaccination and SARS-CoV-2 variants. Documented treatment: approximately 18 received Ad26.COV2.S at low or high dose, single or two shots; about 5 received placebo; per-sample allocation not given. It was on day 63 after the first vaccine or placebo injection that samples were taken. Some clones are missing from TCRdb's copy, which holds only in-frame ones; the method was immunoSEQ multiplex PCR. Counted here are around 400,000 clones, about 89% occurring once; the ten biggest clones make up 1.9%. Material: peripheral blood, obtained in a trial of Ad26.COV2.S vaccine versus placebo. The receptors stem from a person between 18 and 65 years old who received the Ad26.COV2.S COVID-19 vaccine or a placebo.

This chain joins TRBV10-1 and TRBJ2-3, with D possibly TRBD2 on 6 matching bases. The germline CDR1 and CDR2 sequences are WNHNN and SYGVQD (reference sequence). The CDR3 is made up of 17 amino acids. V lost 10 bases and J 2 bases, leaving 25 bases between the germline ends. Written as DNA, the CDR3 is TGCGCCACCATCCCTGGGGCGGGGTGGGGATACACAGATACGCAGTATTTT. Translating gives CATIPGAGWGYTDTQYF.

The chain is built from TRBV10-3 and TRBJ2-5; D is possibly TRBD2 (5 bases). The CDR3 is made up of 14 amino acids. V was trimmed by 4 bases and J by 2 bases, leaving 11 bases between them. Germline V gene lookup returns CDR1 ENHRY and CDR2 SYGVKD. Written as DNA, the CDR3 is TGTGCCATCAGTGGGTCTAGCAGACAAGAGACCCAGTACTTC. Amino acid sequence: CAISGSSRQETQYF.

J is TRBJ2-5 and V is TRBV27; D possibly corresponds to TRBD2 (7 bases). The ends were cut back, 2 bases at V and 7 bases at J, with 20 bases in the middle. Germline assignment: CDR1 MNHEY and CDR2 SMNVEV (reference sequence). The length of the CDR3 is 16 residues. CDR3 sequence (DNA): TGTGCCAGCAGTTTACGGGGGCGGGAGCGGGAAGGGACCCAGTACTTC. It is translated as CASSLRGREREGTQYF.

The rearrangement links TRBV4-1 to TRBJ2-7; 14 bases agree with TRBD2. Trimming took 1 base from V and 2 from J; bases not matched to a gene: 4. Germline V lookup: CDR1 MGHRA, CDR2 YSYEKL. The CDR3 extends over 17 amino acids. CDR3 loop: CASSQGRLAGGPYEQYF. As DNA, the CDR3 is TGCGCCAGCAGCCAAGGAAGACTAGCGGGAGGGCCCTACGAGCAGTACTTC.

The CDR3 sequence is CASSLWGSPIPHLPLHF. The CDR3 region has the DNA TGTGCCAGCAGTTTATGGGGCAGCCCTATTCCACATCTCCCCCTCCACTTT. This rearrangement joins TRBV28 to TRBJ1-6; D is unclear. The CDR3 contains 17 residues. V was clipped by 0 bases and J by 13 bases, with 22 bases between them. Germline CDR1 is MDHEN and CDR2 is SYDVKM.

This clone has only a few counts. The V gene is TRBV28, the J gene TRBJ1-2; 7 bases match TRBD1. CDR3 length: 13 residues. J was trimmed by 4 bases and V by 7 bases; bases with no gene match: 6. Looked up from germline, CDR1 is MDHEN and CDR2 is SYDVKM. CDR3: CASTGQVAYGYTF. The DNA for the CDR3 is TGTGCCAGCACCGGACAGGTCGCCTATGGCTACACCTTC.

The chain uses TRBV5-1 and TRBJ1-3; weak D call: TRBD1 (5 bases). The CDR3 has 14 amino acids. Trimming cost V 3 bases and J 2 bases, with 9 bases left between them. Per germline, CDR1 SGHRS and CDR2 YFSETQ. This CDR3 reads CASSWEGAGNTIYF. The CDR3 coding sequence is TGCGCCAGCAGCTGGGAAGGGGCTGGAAACACCATATATTTT.

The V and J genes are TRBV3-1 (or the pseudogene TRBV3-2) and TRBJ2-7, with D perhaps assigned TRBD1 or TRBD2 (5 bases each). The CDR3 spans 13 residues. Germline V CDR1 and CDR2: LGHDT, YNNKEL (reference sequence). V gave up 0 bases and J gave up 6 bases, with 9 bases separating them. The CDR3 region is CASSQDMGREQYF. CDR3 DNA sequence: TGTGCCAGCAGCCAAGATATGGGACGCGAGCAGTACTTC.

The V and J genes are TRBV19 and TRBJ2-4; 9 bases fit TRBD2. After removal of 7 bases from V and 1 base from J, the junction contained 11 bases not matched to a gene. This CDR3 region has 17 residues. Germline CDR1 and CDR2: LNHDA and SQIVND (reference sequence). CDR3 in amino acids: CASMGRPSGGAKNIQYF. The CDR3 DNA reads TGTGCCAGTATGGGAAGGCCAAGCGGGGGGGCCAAAAACATTCAGTACTTC.

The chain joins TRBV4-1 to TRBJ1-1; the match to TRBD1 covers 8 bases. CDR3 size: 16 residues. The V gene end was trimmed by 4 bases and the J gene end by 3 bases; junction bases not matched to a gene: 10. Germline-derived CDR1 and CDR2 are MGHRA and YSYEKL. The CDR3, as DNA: TGCGCCAGCAGCCGGGGACAGGCAAACCTTTACACTGAAGCTTTCTTT. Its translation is CASSRGQANLYTEAFF.

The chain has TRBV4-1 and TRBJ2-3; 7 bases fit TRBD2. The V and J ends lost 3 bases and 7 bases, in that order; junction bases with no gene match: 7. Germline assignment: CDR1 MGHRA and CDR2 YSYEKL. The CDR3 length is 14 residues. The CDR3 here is CASSQEAGGNTQYF. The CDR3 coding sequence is TGCGCCAGCAGCCAGGAGGCCGGGGGGAATACGCAGTATTTT.

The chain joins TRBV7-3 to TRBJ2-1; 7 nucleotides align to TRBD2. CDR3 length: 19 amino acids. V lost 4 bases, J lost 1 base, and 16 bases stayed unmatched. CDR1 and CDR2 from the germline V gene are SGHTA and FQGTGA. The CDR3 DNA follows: TGTGCCAGCAGCTCCCCGGCTAGCGGCAGCGTTGGGTCCTACAATGAGCAGTTCTTC. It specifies CASSSPASGSVGSYNEQFF.

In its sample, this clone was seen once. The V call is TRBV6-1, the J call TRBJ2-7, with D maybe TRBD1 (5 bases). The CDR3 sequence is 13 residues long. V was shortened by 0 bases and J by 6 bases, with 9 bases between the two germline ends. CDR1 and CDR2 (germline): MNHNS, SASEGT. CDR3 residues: CASSEAQGTEQYF. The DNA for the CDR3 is TGTGCCAGCAGTGAAGCCCAGGGTACCGAGCAGTACTTC.

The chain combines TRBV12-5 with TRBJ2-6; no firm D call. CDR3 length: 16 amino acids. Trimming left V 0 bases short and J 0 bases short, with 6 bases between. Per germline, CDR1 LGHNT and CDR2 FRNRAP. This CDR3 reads CASGLVVSSGANVLTF. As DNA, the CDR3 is TGTGCTAGTGGTTTGGTAGTCAGCTCTGGGGCCAACGTCCTGACTTTC.

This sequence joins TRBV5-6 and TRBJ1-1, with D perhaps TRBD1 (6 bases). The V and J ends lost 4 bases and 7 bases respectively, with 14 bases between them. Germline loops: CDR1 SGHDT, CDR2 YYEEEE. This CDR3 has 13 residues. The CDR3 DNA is TGTGCCAGCAGCCCCCTTGGGGGGCGTGAAGCTTTCTTT. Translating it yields CASSPLGGREAFF.

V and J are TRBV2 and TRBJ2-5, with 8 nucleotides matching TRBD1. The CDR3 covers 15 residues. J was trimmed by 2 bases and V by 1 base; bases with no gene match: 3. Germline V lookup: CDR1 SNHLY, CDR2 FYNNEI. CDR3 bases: TGTGCCAGCAGTGAAGGGTACAGGGGGCAAGAGACCCAGTACTTC. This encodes CASSEGYRGQETQYF.

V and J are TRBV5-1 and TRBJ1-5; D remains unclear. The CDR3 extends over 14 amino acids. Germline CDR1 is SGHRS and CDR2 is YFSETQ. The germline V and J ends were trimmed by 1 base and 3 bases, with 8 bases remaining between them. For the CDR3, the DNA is TGCGCCAGCAGCTTGACGGGCCCCAATCAGCCCCAGCATTTT. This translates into CASSLTGPNQPQHF.

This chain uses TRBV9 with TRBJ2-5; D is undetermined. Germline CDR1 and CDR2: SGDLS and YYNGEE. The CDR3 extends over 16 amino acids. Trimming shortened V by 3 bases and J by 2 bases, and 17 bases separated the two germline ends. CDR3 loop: CASSESPYEGQETQYF. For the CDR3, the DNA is TGTGCCAGCAGCGAGAGCCCCTACGAAGGACAAGAGACCCAGTACTTC. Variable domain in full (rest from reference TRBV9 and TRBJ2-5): DSGVTQTPKHLITATGQRVTLRCSPRSGDLSVYWYQQSLDQGLQFLIQYYNGEERAKGNILERFSAQQFPDLHSELNLSSLELGDSALYFCASSESPYEGQETQYFGPGTRLLVL.

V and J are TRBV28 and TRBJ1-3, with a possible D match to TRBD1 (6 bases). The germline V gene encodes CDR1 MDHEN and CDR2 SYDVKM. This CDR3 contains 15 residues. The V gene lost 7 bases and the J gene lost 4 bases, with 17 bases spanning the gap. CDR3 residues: CASTIGGAAGNTIYF. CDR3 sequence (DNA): TGTGCCAGCACCATTGGGGGGGCAGCGGGAAACACCATATATTTT. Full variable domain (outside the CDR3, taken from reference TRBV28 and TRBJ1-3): DVKVTQSSRYLVKRTGEKVFLECVQDMDHENMFWYRQDPGLGLRLIYFSYDVKMKEKGDIPEGYSVSREKKERFSLILESASTNQTSMYLCASTIGGAAGNTIYFGEGSWLTVV.

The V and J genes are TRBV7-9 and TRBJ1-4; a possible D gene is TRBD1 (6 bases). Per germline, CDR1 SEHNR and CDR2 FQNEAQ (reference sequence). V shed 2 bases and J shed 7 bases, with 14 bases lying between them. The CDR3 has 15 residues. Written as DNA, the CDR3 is TGTGCCAGCAGCTTATACGGGGGCGTTACTGAAAAACTGTTTTTT. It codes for CASSLYGGVTEKLFF.

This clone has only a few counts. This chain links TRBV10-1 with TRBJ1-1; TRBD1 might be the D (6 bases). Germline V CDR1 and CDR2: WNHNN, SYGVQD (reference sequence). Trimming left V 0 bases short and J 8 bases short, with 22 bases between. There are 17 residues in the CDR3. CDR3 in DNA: TGCGCCAGCAGTGAGTCCCAGAGTTATCCCGGACAGCGAGAAGCTTTCTTT. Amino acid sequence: CASSESQSYPGQREAFF.